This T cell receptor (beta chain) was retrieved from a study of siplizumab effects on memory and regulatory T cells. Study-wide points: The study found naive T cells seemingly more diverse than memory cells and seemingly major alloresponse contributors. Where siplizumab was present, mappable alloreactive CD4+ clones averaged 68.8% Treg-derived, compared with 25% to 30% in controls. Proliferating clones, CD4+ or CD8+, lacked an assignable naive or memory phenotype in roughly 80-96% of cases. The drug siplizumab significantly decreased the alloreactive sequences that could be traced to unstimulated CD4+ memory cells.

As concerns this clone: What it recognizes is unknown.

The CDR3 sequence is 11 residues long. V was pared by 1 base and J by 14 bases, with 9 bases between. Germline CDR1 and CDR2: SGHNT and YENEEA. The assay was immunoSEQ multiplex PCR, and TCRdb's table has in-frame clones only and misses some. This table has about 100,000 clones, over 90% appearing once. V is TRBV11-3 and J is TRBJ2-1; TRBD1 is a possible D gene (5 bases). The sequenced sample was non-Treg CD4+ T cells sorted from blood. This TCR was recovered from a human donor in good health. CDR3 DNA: TGTGCCAGCAGCTTAGCCCAGGGAAAGTTCTTC. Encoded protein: CASSLAQGKFF. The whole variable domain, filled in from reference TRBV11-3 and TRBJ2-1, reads EAGVVQSPRYKIIEKKQPVAFWCNPISGHNTLYWYLQNLGQGPELLIRYENEEAVDDSQLPKDRFSAERLKGVDSTLKIQPAELGDSAVYLCASSLAQGKFFGPGTRLTVL.